This TCR beta chain came from a study of early T cells in non-severe SARS-CoV-2 infection. About the study: Chains stayed unpaired after sequencing of bulk RNA from unsorted whole blood.

Points from the study as a whole: VDJdb matching skewed toward anti-spike CD8 responses, missing private and CD4 specificities.

The TCR library protocol attached unique molecular identifiers to the individual cDNA molecules. MiXCR, run by TCRdb on the 5' RACE reads, gives a single entry per CDR3 protein. The repertoire consists of fewer than 40,000 distinct CDR3 sequences, with about 6% occurring once and the leading ten covering about 5.1%. This CDR3 has 15 amino acids. Trimming removed 6 bases from V and 4 bases from J, with 19 bases in between. Germline CDR1 reads MNHNY; CDR2 reads SVGAGI (reference sequence). Ten or more counts support this clonotype. The antigen remains unidentified. The clonotype was recovered from an adult who was a healthcare worker with PCR-confirmed SARS-CoV-2 infection or an uninfected control (not recorded which). V gene TRBV6-6 combines with J gene TRBJ2-7; a weak D match, TRBD2 (6 bases). Material: whole blood. The CDR3 spells CASSRDGAAGYEQYF. The CDR3 coding sequence is TGTGCCAGCAGCCGAGATGGCGCGGCGGGGTACGAGCAGTACTTC.